Following are 20 T cell receptor beta chains from one sample sequenced in a study of T cells in Graves' hyperthyroidism and ophthalmopathy. TCR beta CDR3 region amplification was performed from RNA transcripts. Carried out on the TCR CDR3, a first-round RT-PCR used the HTBI primer set. One entry per CDR3 protein, called by TCRdb with MiXCR from the multiplex PCR reads. The sample contains some 690,000 distinct CDR3 sequences, 17% of which appear only once. The source material was blood. The receptor set was obtained from a man between 50 and 59 years old with Graves' hyperthyroidism.

This clonotype is a singleton in its sample. This chain uses TRBV5-1 with TRBJ1-1; D gene ambiguous. The V gene's germline CDR1 is SGHRS and CDR2 YFSETQ. Trimming removed 5 bases at V and 7 bases at J, with 12 bases between. The CDR3 loop spans 12 amino acids. CDR3 protein: CASRGGLFEAFF. For the CDR3, the DNA is TGCGCCAGCAGGGGCGGCCTCTTTGAAGCTTTCTTT.

The table lists this clonotype with many counts. In DNA, the CDR3 is TGTGCCAGCATTAGCGGGAGTATCGACAATGAGCAGTTCTTC. This codes for CASISGSIDNEQFF. The rearrangement joins TRBV2 to TRBJ2-1; 9 positions agree with TRBD2. Germline V CDR1 and CDR2: SNHLY, FYNNEI. The V gene end was trimmed by 7 bases and the J gene end by 5 bases; junction bases not matched to a gene: 6. CDR3 length: 14 residues.

This clonotype came up a few times. The chain couples TRBV27 to TRBJ2-1, with 11 positions matching TRBD2. The CDR3 runs 15 residues. Germline loops: CDR1 MNHEY, CDR2 SMNVEV (reference sequence). The trim removed 7 bases at V and 4 bases at J, leaving 6 bases unmatched. This chain's CDR3 is CASTMTSGIYNEQFF. The CDR3 DNA follows: TGTGCCAGCACAATGACTAGCGGGATATACAATGAGCAGTTCTTC.

This clonotype was seen only once. The chain has TRBV12-3 or TRBV12-4 and TRBJ2-7; D unclear. CDR3 length: 14 amino acids. V lost 6 bases, J lost 4 bases, and 16 bases lay in between. DNA for the CDR3: TGTGCCAGCAGCCCCGAGACTTTTCTATACGAGCAGTACTTC. It translates to CASSPETFLYEQYF.

This clonotype was seen many times. This chain uses TRBV19 with TRBJ2-3; no reliable D call. V lost 1 base and J lost 2, with 13 bases in between. Per germline, CDR1 LNHDA and CDR2 SQIVND (reference sequence). This CDR3 is 16 amino acids long. The CDR3 bases are TGTGCCAGTAGTATAGTTGGACGGAGCCTCACAGATACGCAGTATTTT. Residues: CASSIVGRSLTDTQYF.

The chain uses TRBV4-3 and TRBJ1-1; TRBD1 might be the D (5 bases). Deletions cut 1 base from V and 0 bases from J, with 9 bases between. The length of the CDR3 is 15 residues. The germline V gene has CDR1 LGHNA and CDR2 YSLEER. The CDR3: CASSQARGLNTEAFF. The CDR3 nucleotides read TGCGCCAGCAGCCAAGCTCGGGGCTTGAACACTGAAGCTTTCTTT.

This clonotype showed up many times. This chain connects TRBV20-1 to TRBJ2-3, with 14 positions matching TRBD2. Germline V gene lookup returns CDR1 DFQATT and CDR2 SNEGSKA (reference sequence). With V trimmed by 6 bases and J by 4 bases, 9 bases remained unmatched. The CDR3 loop spans 16 amino acids. This chain's CDR3 is CSATRLAGGPSDTQYF. In nucleotides, the CDR3 is TGCAGTGCGACCAGACTAGCGGGAGGGCCCTCAGATACGCAGTATTTT.

This clonotype was counted a few times. This chain uses TRBV20-1 with TRBJ2-1; TRBD2 matches 9 bases. The CDR3 is 16 amino acids. Germline CDR1 is DFQATT and CDR2 is SNEGSKA (reference sequence). The V segment lost 0 bases and the J segment 7 bases; nucleotides outside the gene matches: 10. The CDR3 protein is CSARDRVAGVLNEQFF. As DNA, the CDR3 is TGCAGTGCTAGAGATCGGGTAGCGGGAGTGCTAAATGAGCAGTTCTTC.

This clonotype was observed at least ten times. The chain uses TRBV14 and TRBJ2-6, with 9 bases aligning to TRBD1. J gave up 2 bases and V 5 bases, and 7 bases lay outside the gene matches. The CDR3 runs 17 residues. Germline lookup yields CDR1 SGHDN and CDR2 FVKESK. As DNA, the CDR3 is TGTGCCAGCAGCGCCGGGACAGGGTCTCCTGGGGCCAACGTCCTGACTTTC. Translating gives CASSAGTGSPGANVLTF.

This clonotype was seen once. The chain is built from TRBV11-2 and TRBJ2-7, with D maybe TRBD1 (6 bases). Trimming shortened V by 5 bases and J by 9 bases, and 26 bases separated the two germline ends. The CDR3 totals 16 residues. In germline, CDR1 is SGHAT, CDR2 FQNNGV. The CDR3 sequence is CASSPLRLGGEGMQYF. The CDR3 bases are TGTGCCAGCAGCCCCCTGAGGTTAGGGGGAGAAGGGATGCAGTACTTC. Using reference TRBV11-2 and TRBJ2-7 for the parts outside the CDR3, the full variable domain is EAGVAQSPRYKIIEKRQSVAFWCNPISGHATLYWYQQILGQGPKLLIQFQNNGVVDDSQLPKDRFSAERLKGVDSTLKIQPAKLEDSAVYLCASSPLRLGGEGMQYFGPGTRLTVT.

There are many counts of this clonotype. The rearrangement uses TRBV15 and TRBJ2-3, with a weak D call TRBD2 (5 bases). The CDR3 is made up of 14 amino acids. Looked up from germline, CDR1 is LNHNV and CDR2 is YYDKDF (reference sequence). V shed 0 bases and J shed 9 bases, with 13 bases lying between them. Written as DNA, the CDR3 is TGTGCCACCAGCAGAGAGACCGAGGGATTGACGCAGTATTTT. It yields the protein CATSRETEGLTQYF.

In this sample, this clonotype turned up many times. V usage is TRBV28 and J usage is TRBJ2-7; D is unresolved. The CDR3 length is 13 residues. V lost 2 bases, J lost 7 bases, and 12 bases lay in between. CDR1 is MDHEN, CDR2 SYDVKM, per germline. This CDR3 reads CASSLRAPGEQYF. CDR3 bases: TGTGCCAGCAGTTTAAGGGCACCCGGGGAGCAGTACTTC.

This clonotype was counted at least ten times. The chain is built from TRBV28 and TRBJ1-2; D not certain. The CDR3 is 13 residues long. From germline, CDR1 is MDHEN and CDR2 SYDVKM. Trimming stripped 3 bases from V and 7 bases from J, with 12 bases between. The CDR3 is CASSLDSGGGYTF. The CDR3 coding sequence is TGTGCCAGCAGTTTGGACTCCGGAGGTGGCTACACCTTC.

This clonotype was seen only a few times. This rearrangement joins TRBV29-1 to TRBJ2-4; 9 positions agree with TRBD1. CDR1 is SQVTM, CDR2 ANQGSEA, per germline. V lost 0 bases to trimming and J lost 5 bases; unmatched junction nucleotides: 8. This CDR3 is 16 amino acids long. CDR3 sequence: CSVEEGSRTGENIQYF. The DNA of the CDR3 is TGCAGCGTTGAAGAAGGCAGCCGGACAGGGGAAAACATTCAGTACTTC.

This chain connects TRBV7-2 to TRBJ2-1; perhaps TRBD1 as D (6 bases). This CDR3 region has 15 residues. V lost 2 bases to trimming and J lost 3 bases, with 11 bases between them. CDR1 is SGHTA and CDR2 is FQGNSA in the germline V gene. CDR3 nucleotide sequence: TGTGCCAGCAGCTTAAGACAGGATATCTACAATGAGCAGTTCTTC. It translates to CASSLRQDIYNEQFF.

This clonotype was seen at least ten times. V usage is TRBV10-3 and J usage is TRBJ1-3, with TRBD1 matching 9 bases. The CDR3 length is 14 residues. Trimming at V came to 6 bases and at J to 4 bases, leaving 4 bases not matched to a gene. CDR1 ENHRY and CDR2 SYGVKD come from the germline V gene. The CDR3 spells CAIRKDRGGNTIYF. CDR3 coding DNA: TGTGCCATCAGAAAGGACAGGGGAGGAAACACCATATATTTT.

The V gene is TRBV10-1, the J gene TRBJ2-5; 8 bases are shared with TRBD2. The J segment lost 5 bases and the V segment lost 0 bases, leaving 5 bases of the junction unmatched. From germline, CDR1 is WNHNN and CDR2 SYGVQD (reference sequence). The CDR3 is 15 residues long. The CDR3 here is CASSESVAGRETQYF. CDR3 DNA sequence: TGCGCCAGCAGTGAGTCTGTAGCGGGACGGGAGACCCAGTACTTC.

This clonotype was observed many times. The gene calls are TRBV5-1 and TRBJ2-1; 10 bases are a match to TRBD2. The V segment lost 4 bases and the J segment 4 bases; nucleotides outside the gene matches: 11. This CDR3 has 17 amino acids. Germline assignment: CDR1 SGHRS and CDR2 YFSETQ. The CDR3 DNA sequence: TGCGCCAGCAGCAAGGTAGCCAGCGGGAGGGTTTACAATGAGCAGTTCTTC. Protein: CASSKVASGRVYNEQFF.

There are a few counts of this clonotype. The J gene is TRBJ2-7, the V gene TRBV6-2 or TRBV6-3; D is ambiguous. Trimming removed 2 bases at V and 1 base at J, with 15 bases between. This CDR3 has 16 residues. Germline CDR1 and CDR2: MNHEY and SVGEGT. CDR3 nucleotides: TGTGCCAGCAGTTACGTTCGGGCACAAATTTCCTACGAGCAGTACTTC. This encodes CASSYVRAQISYEQYF.

This clonotype appeared a few times. The genes are TRBV19 and TRBJ2-7; D tentatively fits TRBD1 or TRBD2 (5 bases each). V was pared by 5 bases and J by 3 bases, with 23 bases between. The length of the CDR3 is 17 residues. Germline loops: CDR1 LNHDA, CDR2 SQIVND (reference sequence). The CDR3 DNA is TGTGCCAGTAGTCCGAGTCAGGGACCCGCCCTCTACTACGAGCAGTACTTC. It encodes CASSPSQGPALYYEQYF. Combining the CDR3 with reference TRBV19 and TRBJ2-7 gives the whole variable domain DGGITQSPKYLFRKEGQNVTLSCEQNLNHDAMYWYRQDPGQGLRLIYYSQIVNDFQKGDIAEGYSVSREKKESFPLTVTSAQKNPTAFYLCASSPSQGPALYYEQYFGPGTRLTVT.